These 28 T cell receptor beta chains came from one sample sequenced in a study of cytomegalovirus exposure and HLA in healthy donors (dated 2017 in TCRdb). Library generation was performed with the immunoSEQ multiplex PCR assay. This is the immuneACCESS table as TCRdb keeps it, with only in-frame sequences that have V and J called. A part of the clones is gone; compared with another copy, unresolved V genes explain less than half, and the rest is unexplained. The sample table contains 250,000 to 400,000 clones; only one count was recorded for over 75% of them. The leading ten clones occupy around 0.96% of the sample. The sample taken for sequencing was PBMCs. These receptors originate from a man aged 25-40 years in good health and CMV-seronegative.

V and J are TRBV6-1 and TRBJ2-2, with D uncertain. Germline CDR1 MNHNS, CDR2 SASEGT. With 0 bases removed from V and 7 bases from J, the gap between germline ends came to 12 bases. CDR3 size: 15 residues. CDR3 DNA: TGTGCCAGCAGTGAAGCACAGTTCCGCATCGGGGAGCTGTTTTTT. Residues: CASSEAQFRIGELFF.

CDR3 amino acids: CASSEVGALSGNTIYF. Here the CDR3 DNA reads TGTGCCAGCAGTGAAGTAGGGGCCCTCTCTGGAAACACCATATATTTT. The rearrangement links TRBV2 to TRBJ1-3; weak D call: TRBD1 (5 bases). V lost 1 base and J lost 0, with 10 bases in between. Per germline, CDR1 SNHLY and CDR2 FYNNEI. This CDR3 is 16 amino acids long.

A single count supports this clone. V usage is TRBV7-2 and J usage is TRBJ1-2; D is perhaps TRBD1 (6 bases). Trimming took 0 bases from V and 6 from J, leaving 23 bases between them. The CDR3 extends over 18 amino acids. CDR1 is SGHTA, CDR2 FQGNSA, per germline. In DNA form, the CDR3 reads TGTGCCAGCAGCTTAGCGCTAATTGGAGTAGGCAGGGGAGATGGCTACACCTTC. Encoded protein: CASSLALIGVGRGDGYTF.

V is TRBV4-2 and J is TRBJ1-6, with 9 bases fitting TRBD1. Germline loops: CDR1 LGHNA, CDR2 YNFKEQ. There are 15 residues in the CDR3. The junction had 4 bases not matched to a gene; V was cut back by 0 bases and J by 10 bases. CDR3 residues: CASSQEDRGGSPLHF. The CDR3 nucleotides are TGTGCCAGCAGCCAAGAGGACAGGGGCGGCTCACCCCTCCACTTT.

This chain connects TRBV10-3 to TRBJ2-5, with a possible D match to TRBD1 (6 bases). The germline V gene encodes CDR1 ENHRY and CDR2 SYGVKD. V shed 2 bases and J shed 5 bases, with 18 bases lying between them. The length of the CDR3 is 16 residues. The CDR3 region is CAISEGQGISRETQYF. The DNA for the CDR3 is TGTGCCATCAGTGAGGGCCAGGGGATATCGCGGGAGACCCAGTACTTC.

The V gene is TRBV5-1, the J gene TRBJ2-7, with a tentative D call TRBD1 (5 bases). V was trimmed by 4 bases and J by 0 bases, leaving 8 bases between them. Germline V gene sequence: CDR1 SGHRS, CDR2 YFSETQ. The CDR3 is 13 residues long. CDR3 amino acids: CASSQDSSYEQYF. The CDR3 nucleotides are TGCGCCAGCAGCCAAGACAGCTCCTACGAGCAGTACTTC.

The rearrangement uses TRBV6-1 and TRBJ2-3, with D maybe TRBD2 (6 bases). V lost 6 bases and J lost 5, with 6 bases in between. Germline CDR1 and CDR2: MNHNS and SASEGT. This CDR3 spans 11 amino acids. CDR3 sequence reads: CASRGGDTQYF. Here the CDR3 DNA reads TGTGCCAGCAGGGGAGGAGATACGCAGTATTTT.

V gene TRBV10-3 combines with J gene TRBJ2-4; 10 bases are a match to TRBD1. This CDR3 has 15 amino acids. Trimming took 4 bases from V and 5 from J; bases not matched to a gene: 5. Germline V gene data show CDR1 as ENHRY and CDR2 as SYGVKD. Here the CDR3 DNA reads TGTGCCATCAGTGGGTCCGGGACAGGGGAAAACATTCAGTACTTC. Encoded protein: CAISGSGTGENIQYF.

This chain uses TRBV6-1 with TRBJ1-5; 9 positions agree with TRBD1. The V segment lost 10 bases and the J segment 3 bases; nucleotides outside the gene matches: 10. The CDR3 extends over 15 amino acids. The germline V gene encodes CDR1 MNHNS and CDR2 SASEGT. CDR3 bases: TGTGCCACGACCGGGACAGGGTTTGACAATCAGCCCCAGCATTTT. Translated: CATTGTGFDNQPQHF.

This chain connects TRBV9 to TRBJ2-4; 7 nucleotides line up with TRBD2. This CDR3 region has 14 residues. V lost 3 bases to trimming and J lost 5 bases; unmatched junction nucleotides: 5. Germline CDR1 reads SGDLS; CDR2 reads YYNGEE. CDR3 protein: CASSGGTMQNIQYF. CDR3 in DNA: TGTGCCAGCAGCGGTGGGACTATGCAAAACATTCAGTACTTC.

This chain's CDR3 is CASSPQGAGSPLHF. The CDR3 DNA reads as TGTGCCAGCAGCCCACAGGGGGCTGGTTCACCCCTCCACTTT. The rearrangement joins TRBV5-6 to TRBJ1-6; TRBD1 agrees at 9 bases. The germline CDR1 and CDR2 sequences are SGHDT and YYEEEE. V trimming: 4 bases; J trimming: 9 bases; junction bases outside the gene matches: 5. This CDR3 has 14 amino acids.

This chain connects TRBV4-1 to TRBJ1-1; possible D gene TRBD1, 5 bases. This CDR3 is 15 amino acids long. Deletions cut 0 bases from V and 4 bases from J, with 12 bases between. The germline CDR1 and CDR2 sequences are MGHRA and YSYEKL. The CDR3 DNA follows: TGCGCCAGCAGCCAAGACCCGGGGGTCGCCACTGAAGCTTTCTTT. Amino acid sequence: CASSQDPGVATEAFF.

V gene TRBV5-1 combines with J gene TRBJ2-1, with 7 bases aligning to TRBD2. The CDR3 extends over 14 amino acids. Germline CDR1 SGHRS, CDR2 YFSETQ. Trimming cost V 0 bases and J 5 bases; bases outside gene matches: 2. The CDR3 sequence: CASSLGDYDNEQFF. The CDR3 DNA reads TGCGCCAGCAGCTTGGGGGACTACGACAATGAGCAGTTCTTC.

The chain couples TRBV19 to TRBJ1-4; D not resolved. Trimming removed 9 bases from V and 0 bases from J, with 8 bases in between. The CDR3 totals 13 residues. Per the germline V gene, CDR1 is LNHDA and CDR2 is SQIVND (reference sequence). CDR3 protein: CASNTATNEKLFF. DNA of the CDR3: TGTGCCAGCAATACAGCAACTAATGAAAAACTGTTTTTT.

The rearrangement uses TRBV4-2 and TRBJ1-1; D gene ambiguous. The V gene's germline CDR1 is LGHNA and CDR2 YNFKEQ. The CDR3 is made up of 11 amino acids. V gave up 0 bases and J gave up 8 bases, with 4 bases separating them. The CDR3 region is CASSQEGEAFF. CDR3 DNA: TGTGCCAGCAGCCAAGAGGGCGAAGCTTTCTTT.

This chain connects TRBV12-5 to TRBJ1-1; D may be TRBD1 (6 bases). CDR1 and CDR2 (germline): LGHNT, FRNRAP. The CDR3 is 16 amino acids. Between the trimmed V and J ends, which lost 7 bases and 0 bases, there was a span of 18 bases. CDR3 DNA: TGTGCTAGTGCCAAACCTGGGACACTGATGAACACTGAAGCTTTCTTT. It is translated as CASAKPGTLMNTEAFF. The whole variable domain, filled in from reference TRBV12-5 and TRBJ1-1, reads DARVTQTPRHKVTEMGQEVTMRCQPILGHNTVFWYRQTMMQGLELLAYFRNRAPLDDSGMPKDRFSAEMPDATLATLKIQPSEPRDSAVYFCASAKPGTLMNTEAFFGQGTRLTVV.

The chain combines TRBV7-9 with TRBJ2-7, with unresolved D. V lost 3 bases to trimming and J lost 3 bases, with 21 bases between them. CDR3 size: 17 residues. In germline, CDR1 is SEHNR, CDR2 FQNEAQ (reference sequence). CDR3 DNA sequence: TGTGCCAGCAGCTTCCCCTCCACAGAACTCATCGACTACGAGCAGTACTTC. Translation: CASSFPSTELIDYEQYF.

The V call is TRBV7-2, the J call TRBJ2-3; 7 bases match TRBD2. Germline V gene sequence: CDR1 SGHTA, CDR2 FQGNSA. Trimming cost V 0 bases and J 3 bases; bases outside gene matches: 6. There are 16 residues in the CDR3. CDR3 loop: CASSLAGAGPTDTQYF. The DNA of the CDR3 is TGTGCCAGCAGCTTAGCGGGAGCGGGGCCAACAGATACGCAGTATTTT.

This chain connects TRBV5-8 to TRBJ2-7; 9 bases fit TRBD1. Germline-derived CDR1 and CDR2 are SGHTS and YDEGEE. Unmatched junction bases numbered 3, after V lost 4 bases and J lost 1 base. This CDR3 spans 14 amino acids. The CDR3 here is CASSPGTGSYEQYF. DNA for the CDR3: TGTGCCAGCAGCCCCGGGACAGGGTCCTACGAGCAGTACTTC.

The sample holds one count of this clone. The rearrangement uses TRBV27 and TRBJ2-3; 9 nucleotides match TRBD2. This CDR3 region has 14 residues. Trimming cost V 6 bases and J 6 bases; bases outside gene matches: 7. CDR1 MNHEY and CDR2 SMNVEV come from the germline V gene (reference sequence). CDR3 bases: TGTGCCAGCAGGTTGGCGGGGGGGCTCGATACGCAGTATTTT. The encoded protein is CASRLAGGLDTQYF.

CDR3 amino acids: CAISDRKGSGNTIYF. The DNA for the CDR3 is TGTGCCATCAGTGATAGGAAGGGGTCTGGAAACACCATATATTTT. The genes are TRBV10-3 and TRBJ1-3, with D possibly being TRBD1 (5 bases). Trimming removed 3 bases from V and 1 base from J, with 10 bases in between. This CDR3 is built from 15 residues. The V gene's germline CDR1 is ENHRY and CDR2 SYGVKD.

This chain joins TRBV7-9 and TRBJ1-6, with D unclear. The CDR3 length is 15 residues. Trimming removed 1 base from V and 9 bases from J, with 13 bases in between. Germline V gene data show CDR1 as SEHNR and CDR2 as FQNEAQ (reference sequence). CDR3 nucleotides: TGTGCCAGCAGCTTAGAGACCACAGTCCCTTCACCCCTCCACTTT. Translated, it gives CASSLETTVPSPLHF.

The chain uses TRBV27 and TRBJ2-7; D might be TRBD2 (6 bases). Germline-derived CDR1 and CDR2 are MNHEY and SMNVEV (reference sequence). Trimming removed 5 bases from V and 6 bases from J, with 29 bases in between. The CDR3 length is 18 residues. CDR3: CASSVGAGSLAPQSEQYF. The CDR3 DNA reads TGTGCCAGCAGTGTCGGTGCGGGATCACTAGCCCCGCAAAGCGAGCAGTACTTC.

The V call is TRBV19, the J call TRBJ1-2, with TRBD1 identical over 9 bases. The CDR3 spans 14 residues. The ends lost 2 bases at V and 6 bases at J; junction bases unmatched: 4. The germline CDR1 and CDR2 sequences are LNHDA and SQIVND (reference sequence). The chain's CDR3 is CASSITGTGHGYTF. The CDR3 region has the DNA TGTGCCAGTAGTATAACCGGGACAGGGCATGGCTACACCTTC.

The chain recombines TRBV7-9 with TRBJ2-3; 7 nucleotides agree with TRBD2. The length of the CDR3 is 15 residues. V lost 1 base and J lost 0; bases outside the gene matches: 1. Germline loops: CDR1 SEHNR, CDR2 FQNEAQ (reference sequence). CDR3 DNA: TGTGCCAGCAGCTTAGTGGGACTAAGCACAGATACGCAGTATTTT. It encodes CASSLVGLSTDTQYF.

The chain recombines TRBV4-2 with TRBJ2-5; perhaps TRBD2 as D (5 bases). The germline gives CDR1 LGHNA, CDR2 YNFKEQ. CDR3 length: 18 amino acids. V was cut by 1 base and J by 4 bases, with 22 bases left in between. CDR3 residues: CASSQAGGGLALSETQYF. The CDR3 nucleotides are TGTGCCAGCAGCCAAGCCGGTGGTGGACTCGCCCTATCAGAGACCCAGTACTTC.

The CDR3 region is CASSLDPRQGDNEQYF. The CDR3, as DNA: TGTGCCAGCAGCTTGGACCCCCGACAGGGGGATAACGAGCAGTACTTC. The chain couples TRBV5-4 to TRBJ2-7, with TRBD1 matching over 9 bases. CDR1 SGHNT and CDR2 YYREEE come from the germline V gene (reference sequence). The CDR3 covers 16 residues. With V trimmed by 0 bases and J by 5 bases, 9 bases remained unmatched. The full variable domain, with the rest looked up from reference TRBV5-4 and TRBJ2-7, is ETGVTQSPTHLIKTRGQQVTLRCSSQSGHNTVSWYQQALGQGPQFIFQYYREEENGRGNFPPRFSGLQFPNYSSELNVNALELDDSALYLCASSLDPRQGDNEQYFGPGTRLTVT.

In its sample, this clone was seen once. The V call is TRBV4-3, the J call TRBJ2-1; 11 bases align to TRBD2. Germline V lookup: CDR1 LGHNA, CDR2 YSLEER. There are 15 residues in the CDR3. V lost 0 bases, J lost 10 bases, and 5 bases stayed unmatched. The CDR3, as DNA: TGCGCCAGCAGCCAAGATAGCGGGGGGGCAGAAGAGCAGTTCTTC. This gives the protein CASSQDSGGAEEQFF.